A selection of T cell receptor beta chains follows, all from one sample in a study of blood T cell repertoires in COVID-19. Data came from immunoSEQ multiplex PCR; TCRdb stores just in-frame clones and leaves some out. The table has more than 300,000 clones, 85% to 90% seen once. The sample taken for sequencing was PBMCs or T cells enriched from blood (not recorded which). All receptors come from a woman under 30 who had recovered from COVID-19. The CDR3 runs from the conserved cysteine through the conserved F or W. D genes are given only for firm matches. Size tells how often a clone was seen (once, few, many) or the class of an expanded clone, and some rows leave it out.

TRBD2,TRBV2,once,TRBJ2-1,CASSELAGGSYNEQFF,TGTGCCAGCAGTGAACTAGCGGGGGGTTCTTACAATGAGCAGTTCTTC
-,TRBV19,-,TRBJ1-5,CASSIYQPGLNQPQHF,TGTGCCAGTAGTATTTATCAGCCGGGACTTAATCAGCCCCAGCATTTT
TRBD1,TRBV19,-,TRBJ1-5,CASSSPGQGGNQPQHF,TGTGCCAGTAGTTCGCCGGGACAGGGTGGCAATCAGCCCCAGCATTTT
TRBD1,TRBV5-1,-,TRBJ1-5,CASSWTGVLNQPQHF,TGCGCCAGCAGCTGGACAGGGGTTCTCAATCAGCCCCAGCATTTT
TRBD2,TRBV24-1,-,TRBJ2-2,CATSDGGLAGNTGELFF,TGTGCCACCAGTGACGGGGGACTAGCGGGGAACACCGGGGAGCTGTTTTTT
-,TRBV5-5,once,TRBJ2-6,CASSSLRSISGANVLTF,TGTGCCAGCAGCTCTCTCAGGTCAATCTCTGGGGCCAACGTCCTGACTTTC
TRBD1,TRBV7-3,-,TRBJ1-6,CASSLGTVNSPLHF,TGTGCCAGCAGCTTAGGGACAGTAAACTCACCCCTCCACTTT
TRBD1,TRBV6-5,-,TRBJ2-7,CASRSTGSEQYF,TGTGCCAGCAGATCGACAGGGTCCGAGCAGTACTTC
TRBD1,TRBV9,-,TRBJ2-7,CASSPIGTVLGEQYF,TGTGCCAGCAGCCCCATCGGGACAGTCCTAGGCGAGCAGTACTTC
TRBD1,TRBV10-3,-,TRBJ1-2,CAISGPTGGKDYGYTF,TGTGCCATCAGTGGCCCTACAGGGGGCAAAGACTATGGCTACACCTTC
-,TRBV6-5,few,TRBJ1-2,CASSSPGLEGYGYTF,TGTGCCAGCAGTTCCCCCGGTTTGGAGGGCTATGGCTACACCTTC
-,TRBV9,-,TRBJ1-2,CASSGLTIRVPLYGYTF,TGTGCCAGCAGCGGATTAACTATAAGAGTTCCTCTCTATGGCTACACCTTC